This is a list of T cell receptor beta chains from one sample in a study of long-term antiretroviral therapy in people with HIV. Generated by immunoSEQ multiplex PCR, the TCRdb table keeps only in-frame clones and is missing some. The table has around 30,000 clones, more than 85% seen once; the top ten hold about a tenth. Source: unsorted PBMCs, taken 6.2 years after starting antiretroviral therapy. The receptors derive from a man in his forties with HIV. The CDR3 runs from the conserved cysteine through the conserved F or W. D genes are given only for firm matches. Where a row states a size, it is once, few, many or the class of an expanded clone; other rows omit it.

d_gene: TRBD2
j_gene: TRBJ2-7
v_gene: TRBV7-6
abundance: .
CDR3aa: CASSSNPAGGYEQYF
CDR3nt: TGTGCCAGCAGCTCCAATCCGGCGGGGGGGTACGAGCAGTACTTC

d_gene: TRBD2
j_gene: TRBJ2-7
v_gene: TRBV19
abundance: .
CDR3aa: CASSMGGSPLYEQYF
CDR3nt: TGTGCCAGTAGTATGGGCGGGAGTCCCCTCTACGAGCAGTACTTC

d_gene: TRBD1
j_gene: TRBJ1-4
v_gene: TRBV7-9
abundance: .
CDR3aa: CASSLEGTVEKLFF
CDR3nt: TGTGCCAGCAGCTTAGAAGGGACAGTTGAAAAACTGTTTTTT

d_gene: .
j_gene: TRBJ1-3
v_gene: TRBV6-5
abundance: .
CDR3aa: CASSHEGQHGNTIYF
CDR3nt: TGTGCCAGCAGCCACGAAGGACAGCACGGAAACACCATATATTTT

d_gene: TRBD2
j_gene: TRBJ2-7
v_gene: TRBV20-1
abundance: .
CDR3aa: CSAGGVYEQYF
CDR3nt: TGCAGTGCTGGGGGGGTCTACGAGCAGTACTTC

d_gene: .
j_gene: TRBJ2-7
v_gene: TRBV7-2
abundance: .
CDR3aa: CASSSQADSYEQYF
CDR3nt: TGTGCCAGCAGCTCTCAAGCGGACTCCTACGAGCAGTACTTC

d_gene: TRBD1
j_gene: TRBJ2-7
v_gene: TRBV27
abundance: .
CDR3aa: CASRSLMTGGFYEQYF
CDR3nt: TGTGCCAGCAGATCTCTAATGACAGGGGGCTTCTACGAGCAGTACTTC

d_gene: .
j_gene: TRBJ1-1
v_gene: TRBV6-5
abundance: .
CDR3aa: CASSYSDTDNTEAFF
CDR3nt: TGTGCCAGCAGTTACTCCGACACAGATAACACTGAAGCTTTCTTT

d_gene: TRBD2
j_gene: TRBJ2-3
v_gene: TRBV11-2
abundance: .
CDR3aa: CASSLEGPLAGPDTQYF
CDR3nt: TGTGCCAGCAGCTTAGAAGGCCCGCTAGCGGGGCCAGATACGCAGTATTTT

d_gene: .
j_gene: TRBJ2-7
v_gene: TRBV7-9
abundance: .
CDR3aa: CASSLAVAYEQYF
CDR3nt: TGTGCCAGCAGCTTAGCTGTGGCCTACGAGCAGTACTTC

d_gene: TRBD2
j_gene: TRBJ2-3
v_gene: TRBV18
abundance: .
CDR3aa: CASSPLAGGITDTQYF
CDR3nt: TGTGCCAGCTCACCACTAGCGGGGGGGATCACAGATACGCAGTATTTT

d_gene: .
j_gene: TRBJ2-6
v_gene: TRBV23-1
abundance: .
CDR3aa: CASSQWGTESSGANVLTF
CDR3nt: TGCGCCAGCAGTCAATGGGGGACTGAAAGCTCTGGGGCCAACGTCCTGACTTTC

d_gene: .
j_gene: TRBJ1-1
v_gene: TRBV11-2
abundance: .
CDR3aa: CASSHRPGKTEAFF
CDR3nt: TGTGCCAGCAGCCACCGGCCGGGTAAGACTGAAGCTTTCTTT

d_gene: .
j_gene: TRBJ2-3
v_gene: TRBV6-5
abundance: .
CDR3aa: CASSSIGLGQYF
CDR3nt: TGTGCCAGCAGTTCGATCGGGTTAGGGCAGTATTTT

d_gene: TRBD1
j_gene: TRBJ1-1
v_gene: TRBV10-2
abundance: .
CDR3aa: CASRGQGERSEAFF
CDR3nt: TGCGCCAGCAGGGGACAGGGTGAGCGGAGTGAAGCTTTCTTT

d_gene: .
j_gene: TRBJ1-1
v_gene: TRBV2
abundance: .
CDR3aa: CASRPGQFMNTEAFF
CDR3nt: TGTGCCAGCAGACCCGGACAGTTCATGAACACTGAAGCTTTCTTT

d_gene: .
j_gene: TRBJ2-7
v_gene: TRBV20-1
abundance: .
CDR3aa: CSARPYEQYF
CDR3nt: TGCAGTGCCAGACCCTACGAGCAGTACTTC

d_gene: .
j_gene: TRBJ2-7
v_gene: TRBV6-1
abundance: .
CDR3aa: CASSTQDYEQYF
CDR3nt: TGTGCCAGCAGTACACAGGATTACGAGCAGTACTTC

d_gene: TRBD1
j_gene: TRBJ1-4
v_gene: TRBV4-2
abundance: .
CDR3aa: CASSQDPGQLNEKLFF
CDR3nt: TGTGCCAGCAGCCAAGATCCGGGACAGCTTAATGAAAAACTGTTTTTT

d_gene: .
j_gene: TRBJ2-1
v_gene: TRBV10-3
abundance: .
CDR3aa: CAISEPLRNEQFF
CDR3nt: TGTGCCATCAGTGAGCCCCTTCGCAATGAGCAGTTCTTC

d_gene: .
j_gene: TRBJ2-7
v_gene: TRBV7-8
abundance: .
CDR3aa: CASSPGLSYEQYF
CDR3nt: TGTGCCAGCAGTCCCGGTCTCTCCTACGAGCAGTACTTC

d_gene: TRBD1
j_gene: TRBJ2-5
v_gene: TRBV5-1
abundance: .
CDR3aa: CASSWGTGYQETQYF
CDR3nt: TGCGCCAGCAGCTGGGGGACAGGGTATCAAGAGACCCAGTACTTC

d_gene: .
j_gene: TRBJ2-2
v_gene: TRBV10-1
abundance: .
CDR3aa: CASSELRGTGELFF
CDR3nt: TGCGCCAGCAGTGAGCTTCGGGGTACCGGGGAGCTGTTTTTT

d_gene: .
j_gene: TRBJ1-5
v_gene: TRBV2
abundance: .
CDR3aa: CASSEHLPQPQHF
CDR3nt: TGTGCCAGCAGTGAACACCTTCCTCAGCCCCAGCATTTT

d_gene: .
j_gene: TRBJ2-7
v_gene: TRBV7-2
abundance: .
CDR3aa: CASSLRRIDEQYF
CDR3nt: TGTGCCAGCAGCCTACGACGGATCGACGAGCAGTACTTC

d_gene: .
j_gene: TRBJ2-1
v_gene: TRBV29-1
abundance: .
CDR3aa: CSVGSSSYNEQFF
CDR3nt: TGCAGCGTTGGTAGCAGCTCCTACAATGAGCAGTTCTTC

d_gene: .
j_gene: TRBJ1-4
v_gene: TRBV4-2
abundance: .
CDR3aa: CASSQDGKQDEKLFF
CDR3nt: TGTGCCAGCAGCCAAGATGGGAAACAGGATGAAAAACTGTTTTTT

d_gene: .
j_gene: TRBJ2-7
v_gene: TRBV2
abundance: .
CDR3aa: CASGQHTYEQYF
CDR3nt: TGTGCCAGTGGACAGCATACCTACGAGCAGTACTTC

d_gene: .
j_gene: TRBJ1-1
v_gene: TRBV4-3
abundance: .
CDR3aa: CASSQGLGGTEAFF
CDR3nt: TGCGCCAGCAGCCAAGGACTGGGGGGGACTGAAGCTTTCTTT

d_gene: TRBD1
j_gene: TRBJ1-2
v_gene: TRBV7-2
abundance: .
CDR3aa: CASSRDSKNYGYTF
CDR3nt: TGTGCCAGCAGCCGGGACAGTAAGAACTATGGCTACACCTTC

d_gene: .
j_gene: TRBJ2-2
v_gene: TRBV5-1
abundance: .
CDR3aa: CASSMAGVQFTGELFF
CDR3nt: TGCGCCAGCAGTATGGCAGGGGTCCAATTCACCGGGGAGCTGTTTTTT

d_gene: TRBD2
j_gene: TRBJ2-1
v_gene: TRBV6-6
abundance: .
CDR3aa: CASSYSTSGGYNEQFF
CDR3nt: TGTGCCAGCAGTTACTCGACTAGCGGGGGATACAATGAGCAGTTCTTC

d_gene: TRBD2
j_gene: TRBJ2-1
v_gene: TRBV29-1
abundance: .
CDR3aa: CSVGSSGGANEQFF
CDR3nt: TGCAGCGTTGGGTCTAGCGGGGGGGCCAATGAGCAGTTCTTC

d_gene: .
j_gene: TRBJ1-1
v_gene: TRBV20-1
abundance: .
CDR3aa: CSARDLREAFF
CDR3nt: TGCAGTGCTAGAGATCTGAGAGAAGCTTTCTTT

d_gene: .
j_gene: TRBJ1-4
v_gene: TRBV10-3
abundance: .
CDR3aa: CAISVEVGEKLFF
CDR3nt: TGTGCCATCAGTGTAGAGGTGGGCGAAAAACTGTTTTTT

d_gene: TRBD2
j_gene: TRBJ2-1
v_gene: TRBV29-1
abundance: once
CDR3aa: CSVDTSGASYNEQFF
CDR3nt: TGCAGCGTTGATACTAGCGGTGCCTCCTACAATGAGCAGTTCTTC

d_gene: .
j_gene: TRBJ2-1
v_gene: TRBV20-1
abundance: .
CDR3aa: CSARVDTGQFF
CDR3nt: TGCAGTGCTAGAGTCGACACAGGGCAGTTCTTC

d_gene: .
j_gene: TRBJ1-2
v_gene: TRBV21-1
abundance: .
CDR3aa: CASSKAKELVTGYTF
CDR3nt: TGTGCCAGCAGCAAAGCAAAGGAGCTGGTTACTGGCTACACCTTC

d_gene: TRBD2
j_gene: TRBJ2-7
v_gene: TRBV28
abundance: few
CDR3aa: CASSLVGGRLNYEQYF
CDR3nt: TGTGCCAGCAGTTTAGTGGGCGGGAGGCTCAACTACGAGCAGTACTTC

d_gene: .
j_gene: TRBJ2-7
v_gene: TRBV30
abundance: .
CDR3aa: CAWSPGPSSYEQYF
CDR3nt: TGTGCCTGGAGCCCGGGACCGAGCTCCTACGAGCAGTACTTC

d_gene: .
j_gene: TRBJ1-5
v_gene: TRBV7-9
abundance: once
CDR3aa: CASSSRDGSNQPQHF
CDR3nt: TGTGCCAGCAGCTCCCGGGACGGGAGCAATCAGCCCCAGCATTTT

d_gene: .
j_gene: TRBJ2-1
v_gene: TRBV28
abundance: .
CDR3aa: CASRDLNSYNEQFF
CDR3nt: TGTGCCAGCAGGGACCTAAACTCCTACAATGAGCAGTTCTTC

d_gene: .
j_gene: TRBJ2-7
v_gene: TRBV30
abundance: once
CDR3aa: CAWSGGTYEQYF
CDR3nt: TGTGCCTGGAGTGGGGGAACCTACGAGCAGTACTTC

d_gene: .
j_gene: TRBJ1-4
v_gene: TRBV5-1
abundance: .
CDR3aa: CASSLEGSIEKLFF
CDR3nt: TGCGCCAGCAGCTTGGAGGGGAGTATTGAAAAACTGTTTTTT

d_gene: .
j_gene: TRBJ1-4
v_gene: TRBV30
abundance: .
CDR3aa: CAWRPGSFGNEKLFF
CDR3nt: TGTGCCTGGAGACCAGGCTCCTTCGGTAATGAAAAACTGTTTTTT

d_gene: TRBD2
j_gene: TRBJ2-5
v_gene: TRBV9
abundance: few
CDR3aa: CASSPGTSGPQETQYF
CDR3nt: TGTGCCAGCAGCCCTGGGACTAGCGGGCCACAAGAGACCCAGTACTTC

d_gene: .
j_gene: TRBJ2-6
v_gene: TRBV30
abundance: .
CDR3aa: CAWSRNRMRVGSGANVLTF
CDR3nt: TGTGCCTGGAGTAGGAACAGGATGAGGGTAGGATCTGGGGCCAACGTCCTGACTTTC

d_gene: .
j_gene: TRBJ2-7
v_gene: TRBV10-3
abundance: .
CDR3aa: CAISESGPGFFYEQYF
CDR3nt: TGTGCCATCAGTGAGTCTGGGCCAGGATTTTTCTACGAGCAGTACTTC

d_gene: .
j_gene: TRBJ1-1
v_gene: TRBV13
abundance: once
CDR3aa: CASSLARQNTEAFF
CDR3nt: TGTGCCAGCAGCTTAGCACGGCAGAACACTGAAGCTTTCTTT

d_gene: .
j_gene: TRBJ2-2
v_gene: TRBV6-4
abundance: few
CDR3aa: CASSDSGTGELFF
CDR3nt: TGTGCCAGCAGTGACTCGGGCACCGGGGAGCTGTTTTTT

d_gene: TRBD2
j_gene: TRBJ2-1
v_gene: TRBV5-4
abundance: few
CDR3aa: CASSLATSGPHNEQFF
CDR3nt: TGTGCCAGCAGCTTGGCGACTAGCGGACCTCACAATGAGCAGTTCTTC

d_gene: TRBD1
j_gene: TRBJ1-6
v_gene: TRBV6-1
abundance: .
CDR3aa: CASSPGQNRSPLHF
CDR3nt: TGTGCCAGCAGTCCGGGACAGAACCGTTCACCCCTCCACTTT